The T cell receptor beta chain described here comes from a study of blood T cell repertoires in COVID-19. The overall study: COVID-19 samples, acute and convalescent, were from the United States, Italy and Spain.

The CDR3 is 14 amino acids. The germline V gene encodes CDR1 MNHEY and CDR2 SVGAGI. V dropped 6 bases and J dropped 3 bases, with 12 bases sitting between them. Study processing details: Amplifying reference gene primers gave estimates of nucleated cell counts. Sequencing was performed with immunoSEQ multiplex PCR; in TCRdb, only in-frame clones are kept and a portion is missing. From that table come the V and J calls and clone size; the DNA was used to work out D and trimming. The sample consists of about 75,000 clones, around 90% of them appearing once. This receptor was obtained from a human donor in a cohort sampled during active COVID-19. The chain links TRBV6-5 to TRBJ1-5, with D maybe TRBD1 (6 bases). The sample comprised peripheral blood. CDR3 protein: CASSFGQSNQPQHF. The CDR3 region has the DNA TGTGCCAGCAGCTTCGGACAGTCCAATCAGCCCCAGCATTTT.